This T cell receptor (beta chain) was observed in a study of early T cells in non-severe SARS-CoV-2 infection. Germline V lookup: CDR1 SEHNR, CDR2 FQNEAQ (reference sequence). The CDR3 contains 14 residues. The V end lost 4 bases, the J end lost 8 bases, and 12 bases lay between the germline ends. This clonotype has at least ten counts. TCRdb ran MiXCR on the 5' RACE reads and lists one entry per CDR3 protein. The table lists over 80,000 distinct CDR3 sequences, 12% of them singletons. V gene TRBV7-9 combines with J gene TRBJ1-6; D is possibly TRBD1 (5 bases). The clonotype originates from an adult who was a healthcare worker with PCR-confirmed SARS-CoV-2 infection or an uninfected control (not recorded which). This material consisted of whole blood, taken at baseline. CDR3 region: CASSSTGYDSPLHF. CDR3 nucleotides: TGTGCCAGCAGCTCAACAGGATATGATTCACCCCTCCACTTT. Looking up the rest from reference TRBV7-9 and TRBJ1-6 gives the full variable domain: DTGVSQNPRHKITKRGQNVTFRCDPISEHNRLYWYRQTLGQGPEFLTYFQNEAQLEKSRLLSDRFSAERPKGSFSTLEIQRTEQGDSAMYLCASSSTGYDSPLHFGNGTRLTVT.